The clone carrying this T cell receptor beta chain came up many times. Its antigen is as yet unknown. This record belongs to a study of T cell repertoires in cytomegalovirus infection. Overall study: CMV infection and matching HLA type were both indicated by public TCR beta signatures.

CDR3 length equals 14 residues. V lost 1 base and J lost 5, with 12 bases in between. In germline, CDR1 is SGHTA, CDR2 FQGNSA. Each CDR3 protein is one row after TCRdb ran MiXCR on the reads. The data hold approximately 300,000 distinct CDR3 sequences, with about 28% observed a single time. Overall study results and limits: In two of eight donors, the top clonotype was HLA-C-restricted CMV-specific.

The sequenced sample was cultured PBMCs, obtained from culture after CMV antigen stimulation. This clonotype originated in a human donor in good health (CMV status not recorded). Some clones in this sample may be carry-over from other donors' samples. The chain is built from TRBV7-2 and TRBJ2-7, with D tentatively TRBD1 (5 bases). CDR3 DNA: TGTGCCAGCAGCTTAGGTAACAGGAATAACGAGCAGTACTTC. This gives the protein CASSLGNRNNEQYF.